This T cell receptor beta chain was sequenced during a study of control samples from healthy donors and cancer patients. The CDR3 extends over 13 amino acids. The V end was cut by 2 bases, the J end by 3 bases, with 8 bases between. Germline CDR1 SGHRS, CDR2 YFSETQ. Data came from immunoSEQ multiplex PCR; TCRdb stores just in-frame clones and leaves some out. The sample has around 80,000 clones, about 89% seen once; the top ten hold about 18%. The sequence was obtained from a man over 45 in good health. Input material: blood. This chain connects TRBV5-1 to TRBJ2-5, with D possibly matching TRBD2 (6 bases). The CDR3 region is CASSFPGEETQYF. The CDR3 DNA reads TGCGCCAGCAGCTTTCCGGGGGAAGAGACCCAGTACTTC. Drawing the rest from reference TRBV5-1 and TRBJ2-5, the complete variable domain is KAGVTQTPRYLIKTRGQQVTLSCSPISGHRSVSWYQQTPGQGLQFLFEYFSETQRNKGNFPGRFSGRQFSNSRSEMNVSTLELGDSALYLCASSFPGEETQYFGPGTRLLVL.